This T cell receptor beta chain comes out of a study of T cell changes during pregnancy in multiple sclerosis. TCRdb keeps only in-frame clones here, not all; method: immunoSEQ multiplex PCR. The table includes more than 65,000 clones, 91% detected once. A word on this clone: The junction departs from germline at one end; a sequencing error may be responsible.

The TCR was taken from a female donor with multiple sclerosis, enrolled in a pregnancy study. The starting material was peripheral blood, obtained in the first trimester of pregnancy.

The CDR3 DNA follows: TGTGCCAGCAGCTTGGGGGCCGGGACAGGGGGTCATTTT. Protein: CASSLGAGTGGHF. The gene calls are TRBV5-6 and TRBJ1-3, with TRBD1 matching 11 bases. This CDR3 comprises 13 residues. Germline lookup yields CDR1 SGHDT and CDR2 YYEEEE.